This T cell receptor (beta chain) was found in a study of radiotherapy plus CTLA-4 blockade in lung cancer. This clone has only one observation. Only in-frame clones appear in the TCRdb table, and some are missing; sequencing was by immunoSEQ multiplex PCR. The sample consists of roughly 130,000 clones, approximately 90% of them appearing once. Unmatched junction bases numbered 7, after V lost 5 bases and J lost 6 bases. Germline V lookup: CDR1 LNHDA, CDR2 SQIVND (reference sequence). The CDR3 loop spans 14 amino acids. The V and J genes are TRBV19 and TRBJ2-1; 7 bases line up with TRBD2. Sequenced material: peripheral blood, taken from a patient treated with radiotherapy plus ipilimumab. The sequence came from a human donor with non-small cell lung cancer that progressed on radiotherapy plus ipilimumab. The CDR3 spells CASSYRTRVNEQFF. The CDR3 DNA follows: TGTGCCAGTAGTTATAGGACTAGAGTCAATGAGCAGTTCTTC.